The 24 T cell receptor beta chains below were found in one sample sequenced in a study of tumor and adjacent non-tumor tissue in lung cancer (dated by TCRdb to 2016 to 2019). Library method: multiplex PCR. Sequencing relied on an Illumina HiSeq 2500. Following protocols modified from ARM-PCR, the researchers constructed TCRbeta libraries through three rounds of nested PCR with primers (Table S4). TCRdb trimmed public reads at Q25 via fastp, called clones via MiXCR and kept in-frame beta chains. Identical CDR3 proteins give one entry, which carries the most common genes and DNA. This sample comprises tens of thousands of distinct CDR3 sequences, over 65% of them detected only once. Almost 40% of the sample is held by the ten biggest clonotypes. RNA was isolated from bulk, unsorted tissue, and RNA quality was assessed with a NanoDrop ND-1000 and an Agilent 2100. Normal lung samples were distant non-tumor tissue taken more than 3 cm from the tumor edge.

Sequenced: distant non-tumor lung tissue. The receptors derive from a man in his 70s with non-small cell lung cancer.

The J gene is TRBJ2-7, the V gene TRBV20-1; 12 bases fit TRBD2. This CDR3 has 17 residues. With V trimmed by 5 bases and J by 4 bases, 15 bases remained unmatched. Germline V gene lookup returns CDR1 DFQATT and CDR2 SNEGSKA (reference sequence). The CDR3 DNA reads as TGCAGTGCTGATACTAGCGGGGGGTTAGTCAGGCTATACGAGCAGTACTTC. It specifies CSADTSGGLVRLYEQYF.

A few counts support this clonotype. The J gene is TRBJ2-3, the V gene TRBV9; D remains unclear. The CDR3 consists of 13 residues. Germline V CDR1 and CDR2: SGDLS, YYNGEE. Deletions cut 3 bases from V and 2 bases from J, with 7 bases between. CDR3 nucleotide sequence: TGTGCCAGCAGCGCCACGACCACAGATACGCAGTATTTT. It translates to CASSATTTDTQYF.

To note about this clonotype: At one end, the junction sequence differs from germline, possibly due to a read error. V usage is TRBV29-1 and J usage is TRBJ2-2; D is possibly TRBD1 (5 bases). Germline loops: CDR1 SQVTM, CDR2 ANQGSEA. The CDR3 extends over 14 amino acids. The CDR3 spells CSVDSGIKTGELFF. As DNA, the CDR3 is TGCAGTGTTGACTCAGGGATCAAGACCGGGGAGCTGTTTTTT.

On this clonotype itself: One end of the junction fails to match germline, which may point to a read error. The rearrangement uses TRBV20-1 and TRBJ2-7, with 12 bases that match TRBD2. The CDR3 is 15 amino acids. Germline loops: CDR1 DFQATT, CDR2 SNEGSKA (reference sequence). Here the CDR3 DNA reads TGCAGTCTTAGAGAAGGACTAGCGGGGTCCTACGAACAGTACTTC. Amino acids: CSLREGLAGSYEQYF.

About this clonotype itself: This sequence may be a read error, since a much larger clone differs from it by one base. The genes are TRBV6-6 and TRBJ1-2, with a possible D match to TRBD1 (5 bases). The CDR3 has 12 residues. Germline V gene lookup returns CDR1 MNHNY and CDR2 SVGAGI (reference sequence). The DNA of the CDR3 is TGTGCCAGCAGGTGGGGGGAAGTCGGCTACATCTTC. It codes for CASRWGEVGYIF.

V gene TRBV12-3 or TRBV12-4 combines with J gene TRBJ2-1; the D is unclear. The CDR3 runs to 17 residues. The V and J ends lost 7 bases and 0 bases respectively, with 19 bases between them. This chain's CDR3 is CASKTRLSGNSYNEQFF. The CDR3 DNA sequence: TGTGCCAGCAAGACCCGTTTGAGTGGTAACTCCTACAATGAGCAGTTCTTC.

For this clonotype: A junction end diverges from the germline sequence, so it may reflect a read error. The chain couples TRBV28 to TRBJ2-7; unclear D gene. This CDR3 has 15 amino acids. Looked up from germline, CDR1 is MDHEN and CDR2 is SYDVKM. The CDR3 bases are TGTGCCAGCAGCCAGGCTGCCTTAGGAGTCTACGAACAGTACTTC. Amino acids: CASSQAALGVYEQYF.

Remarks on this clonotype: A much bigger clone sits one base away, suggesting this may be a read error. The rearrangement uses TRBV5-1 and TRBJ1-2, with TRBD1 matching over 7 bases. Germline lookup yields CDR1 SGHRS and CDR2 YFSETQ. The CDR3 loop spans 14 amino acids. CDR3 DNA: TGCGTCAGCAGCTTGCGACAGGGCCTAGACGGCTACACCTTC. Its protein is CVSSLRQGLDGYTF.

The chain carries TRBV6-2 or TRBV6-3 and TRBJ1-1, with D perhaps TRBD1 (6 bases). The CDR3 has 15 residues. Germline lookup yields CDR1 MNHEY and CDR2 SVGEGT. Between the trimmed V and J ends, which lost 9 bases and 10 bases, there was a span of 27 bases. The CDR3 sequence: CARRPFVGQRRGAFF. In DNA, the CDR3 is TGTGCCAGGCGACCCTTTGTGGGACAAAGAAGAGGAGCTTTCTTT.

On this clonotype itself: The junction differs from germline at one of its ends, possibly a read error. This chain uses TRBV7-9 with TRBJ1-2; no definite D call. The CDR3 extends over 15 amino acids. CDR1 SEHNR and CDR2 FQNEAQ come from the germline V gene (reference sequence). The CDR3 coding sequence is TGTGCCAGGAGCTTAGAAGCGCCTCATGTCTATGGCTACACCTTC. Its protein product is CARSLEAPHVYGYTF.

The sample holds many counts of this clonotype. The chain is built from TRBV5-6 and TRBJ2-1, with 10 positions matching TRBD2. Germline trimming cut 0 bases from V and 2 bases from J; bases unmatched to any gene: 20. The CDR3 is 22 amino acids. Germline V gives CDR1 SGHDT, CDR2 YYEEEE. The CDR3 DNA follows: TGTGCCAGCAGCTTGGACACTAGCGGGGCTACTGGGGGTAATAATCCCTACAATGAGCAGTTCTTC. The encoded protein is CASSLDTSGATGGNNPYNEQFF.

In this sample, this clonotype turned up once. This rearrangement joins TRBV6-2 or TRBV6-3 to TRBJ1-1; D ambiguous. V lost 2 bases and J 2 bases, leaving 18 bases between the germline ends. Germline V lookup: CDR1 MNHEY, CDR2 SVGEGT. The CDR3 sequence is 17 residues long. CDR3 in amino acids: CASSYPLVGPSNTEAFF. The CDR3 DNA is TGTGCCAGCAGTTACCCCTTGGTAGGGCCATCAAACACTGAAGCTTTCTTT.

As for this clonotype: An end of the junction differs from the germline gene, which may be a read error. The rearrangement links TRBV28 to TRBJ2-3; no reliable D call. The CDR3 spans 14 residues. The germline V gene has CDR1 MDHEN and CDR2 SYDVKM. The CDR3: CASSIVAGTDTQYF. CDR3 in DNA: TGTGCTAGCAGTATTGTCGCGGGCACAGATACGCAGTATTTT.

A word on this clonotype: A much larger clone sits a single nucleotide away, making a read error possible. This chain uses TRBV20-1 with TRBJ1-1; D possibly corresponds to TRBD1 (5 bases). In germline, CDR1 is DFQATT, CDR2 SNEGSKA (reference sequence). This CDR3 contains 12 residues. In nucleotides, the CDR3 is TGCAGTACTAGCAGGGTTTACGCTGAAGCTTTCTTT. The encoded protein is CSTSRVYAEAFF.

With respect to this clonotype: A read error may be the cause here, since a much bigger clone is one base away. V and J are TRBV6-5 and TRBJ2-1, with 12 nucleotides matching TRBD2. The germline CDR1 and CDR2 sequences are MNHEY and SVGAGI. The CDR3 contains 14 residues. The CDR3 nucleotides are TGTACCAGCAGTTACTCGGGGCTAGCGGGGGGGGAGTTCTTC. This gives the protein CTSSYSGLAGGEFF.

A remark on this clonotype: Possible read error: a much larger clone is one base away. V gene TRBV6-5 combines with J gene TRBJ2-1; TRBD2 matches 13 bases. CDR1 is MNHEY, CDR2 SVGAGI, per germline. The CDR3 is 14 residues long. V was pared by 2 bases and J by 15 bases, with 7 bases of the junction left unmatched. CDR3 DNA: TGTGCCAGCAGTTACATCCGGACTAGCGGGGGTATGTTCTTC. Protein product: CASSYIRTSGGMFF.

This chain connects TRBV5-1 to TRBJ2-5, with D perhaps matching TRBD2 (6 bases). V lost 5 bases and J lost 4, with 27 bases in between. Germline CDR1 and CDR2: SGHRS and YFSETQ. This CDR3 is 18 amino acids long. The CDR3 nucleotides read TGCGCCAGCAGGTCGTTGAATTTGGGACTTTCTGGGGGAGAGACCCAGTACTTC. It encodes CASRSLNLGLSGGETQYF.

Remarks on this clonotype: The conserved final phenylalanine or tryptophan is absent from the CDR3, which likely points to a read error. This chain connects TRBV10-3 to TRBJ1-5; 7 nucleotides line up with TRBD1. The J segment lost 2 bases and the V segment lost 8 bases, leaving 12 bases of the junction unmatched. Germline values: CDR1 ENHRY, CDR2 SYGVKD. This CDR3 comprises 16 residues. CDR3 nucleotide sequence: TGTGCCATCGGAAGAGGGGGCGTCTCAGGCAATCAGCCCCAGCATTAT. It codes for CAIGRGGVSGNQPQHY.

A note on this clonotype: Its ends do not fully match the called genes, so a read error is possible. The V gene is TRBV11-3, the J gene TRBJ1-5; 7 bases agree with TRBD1. CDR1 is SGHNT and CDR2 is YENEEA in the germline V gene. This CDR3 region has 22 residues. The CDR3 loop is CASSFLFKLGGLSFRSNQAQHF. For the CDR3, the DNA is TGTGCCAGCAGCTTCCTATTCAAATTAGGGGGCCTGAGCTTCCGTAGTAATCAGGCCCAGCATTTT.

In this sample, this clonotype turned up many times. The chain employs TRBV6-6 and TRBJ1-3; D unresolved. The CDR3 contains 16 residues. Per the germline V gene, CDR1 is MNHNY and CDR2 is SVGAGI (reference sequence). With 5 bases removed from V and 4 bases from J, the gap between germline ends came to 18 bases. The CDR3 bases are TGTGCCAGCAGTCCGTCTGTTCCGGACGGCGGAAACACCATATATTTT. Protein sequence: CASSPSVPDGGNTIYF.

This rearrangement joins TRBV20-1 to TRBJ2-7, with TRBD1 matching 7 bases. The CDR3 runs 15 residues. J was trimmed by 3 bases and V by 3 bases; bases with no gene match: 11. Germline-derived CDR1 and CDR2 are DFQATT and SNEGSKA (reference sequence). The CDR3 coding sequence is TGCAGTGCTAGTGCAAACCGGAACAGGGGCTACGAGCAGTACTTC. It codes for CSASANRNRGYEQYF.

Concerning this clonotype itself: The junction departs from the called germline gene at one end, perhaps through a read error. The V and J genes are TRBV16 and TRBJ1-6, with D unclear. This CDR3 region has 13 residues. Germline lookup yields CDR1 KGHSY and CDR2 FQNENV. The CDR3, as DNA: TGTGCCAGCAATCCAACTAGGAATTCACTCCTCCACTTT. This translates into CASNPTRNSLLHF.

With regard to this clonotype: A read error may account for a junction end that differs from germline. The chain uses TRBV6-6 and TRBJ1-2; TRBD1 matches at 12 bases. CDR3 length equals 14 residues. In germline, CDR1 is MNHNY, CDR2 SVGAGI (reference sequence). CDR3 residues: CVSSTPGTGGDYTF. Written as DNA, the CDR3 is TGTGTCAGCAGTACTCCCGGGACAGGGGGCGACTACACCTTC.

This clonotype has more than one count but fewer than ten. This may come from a read error, since a much larger clone is one base off. The V and J genes are TRBV12-3 or TRBV12-4 and TRBJ2-1; 8 nucleotides line up with TRBD2. The CDR3 has 16 residues. Germline trimming cut 1 base from V and 8 bases from J; bases unmatched to any gene: 10. The CDR3 protein is CASSLVGLVIYDEQFF. CDR3 nucleotides: TGTGCCAGCAGTTTAGTGGGACTAGTAATATACGATGAGCAGTTCTTC.